Following are 18 T cell receptor beta chains from one sample sequenced in a study of vaccination and CD4 T cells after COVID-19. Their target antigens are unknown. Sequenced with the Oncomine TCR Beta short-read assay was DNA taken from cultured CD4+ T cells. Cultured CD4+ T cells yielded the extracted genomic DNA. TCRdb reprocessed the PCR reads with MiXCR, giving one entry per CDR3 protein. Among about 7,800 distinct CDR3 sequences, 41% were seen once, and the ten largest hold less than 35%. Treatment here: approximately 11-day PBMC culture with coronavirus spike peptide pools or control peptides (ViraFEST assay). Gathering of the CD4+ T cells, from the unexposed donor, took place before the COVID-19 pandemic (2011-2018). The sequenced sample consisted of CD4+ T cells from blood, cultured in vitro. These receptors originate from a human donor in good health.

The sample holds one count of this clonotype. The V call is TRBV28, the J call TRBJ2-7, with 10 bases aligning to TRBD2. V gave up 5 bases and J gave up 4 bases; unmatched junction bases: 17. The CDR3 is made up of 18 amino acids. Germline CDR1 MDHEN, CDR2 SYDVKM. The CDR3 loop is CASSQVGLAASLGYEQYF. CDR3 bases: TGTGCCAGCAGTCAGGTTGGACTAGCGGCATCCCTGGGGTACGAGCAGTACTTC.

The chain employs TRBV19 and TRBJ1-2; D gene ambiguous. The CDR3 length is 15 residues. Germline V gene sequence: CDR1 LNHDA, CDR2 SQIVND (reference sequence). Deletions cut 1 base from V and 7 bases from J, with 16 bases between. This CDR3 reads CASSIVRQAISGYTF. The CDR3 bases are TGTGCCAGTAGTATAGTCCGGCAGGCTATAAGTGGCTACACCTTC.

The chain combines TRBV20-1 with TRBJ1-1; D unresolved. CDR3 size: 13 residues. V was pared by 1 base and J by 2 bases, with 8 bases between. Germline CDR1 and CDR2: DFQATT and SNEGSKA (reference sequence). The CDR3 loop reads CSARVGENTEAFF. CDR3 bases: TGCAGTGCTAGAGTAGGCGAAAACACTGAAGCTTTCTTT.

The chain is built from TRBV25-1 and TRBJ1-1, with a weak D call TRBD1 (5 bases). The CDR3 length is 14 residues. In germline, CDR1 is MGHDK, CDR2 SYGVNS. V gave up 2 bases and J gave up 3 bases, with 10 bases separating them. Here the CDR3 reads CASSEGSGYTEAFF. The DNA for the CDR3 is TGTGCCAGCAGTGAAGGGTCAGGGTACACTGAAGCTTTCTTT.

The V gene is TRBV19, the J gene TRBJ2-3; D call uncertain. V gave up 1 base and J gave up 2 bases, with 10 bases separating them. Germline V lookup: CDR1 LNHDA, CDR2 SQIVND (reference sequence). The CDR3 has 15 residues. The CDR3 protein is CASSIGAATTDTQYF. The CDR3 nucleotides read TGTGCCAGTAGTATAGGCGCCGCTACCACAGATACGCAGTATTTT.

J is TRBJ2-3 and V is TRBV6-2 or TRBV6-3; 8 nucleotides match TRBD2. V shed 6 bases and J 9 bases; nucleotides not matched to a gene: 17. The germline CDR1 and CDR2 sequences are MNHEY and SVGEGT. The CDR3 runs 16 residues. CDR3 loop: CASSHDRTSSLRTQYF. DNA of the CDR3: TGTGCCAGCAGCCACGACAGGACTAGCTCCCTTCGCACGCAGTATTTT.

This clonotype was observed a handful of times. J is TRBJ2-4 and V is TRBV7-9; 8 positions agree with TRBD2. Germline loops: CDR1 SEHNR, CDR2 FQNEAQ (reference sequence). The CDR3 is 18 amino acids. The ends lost 6 bases at V and 0 bases at J; junction bases unmatched: 13. The CDR3 protein is CASSYSGESFLAKNIQYF. The CDR3 DNA follows: TGTGCCAGCAGTTATAGCGGGGAGTCCTTTTTAGCCAAAAACATTCAGTACTTC.

This chain joins TRBV11-2 and TRBJ2-3, with D unresolved. CDR1 and CDR2 from the germline V gene are SGHAT and FQNNGV. The CDR3 contains 13 residues. V was pared by 5 bases and J by 5 bases, with 11 bases between. This CDR3 reads CASSNIVRDTQYF. CDR3 DNA: TGTGCCAGCAGCAACATTGTACGAGATACGCAGTATTTT.

This clonotype occurred a few times. The chain employs TRBV20-1 and TRBJ2-2, with a possible D match to TRBD2 (5 bases). The germline V and J ends were trimmed by 5 bases and 1 base, with 11 bases remaining between them. Looked up from germline, CDR1 is DFQATT and CDR2 is SNEGSKA (reference sequence). The CDR3 spans 14 residues. CDR3 residues: CSAYDYRNTGELFF. CDR3 coding DNA: TGCAGTGCTTATGACTACCGGAACACCGGGGAGCTGTTTTTT.

V is TRBV6-2 or TRBV6-3 and J is TRBJ2-3; D ambiguous. Germline lookup yields CDR1 MNHEY and CDR2 SVGEGT. The CDR3 consists of 14 residues. V was pared by 7 bases and J by 1 base, with 12 bases between. CDR3 in amino acids: CASTRTVRTDTQYF. CDR3 bases: TGTGCCAGCACCCGGACGGTCCGCACAGATACGCAGTATTTT.

The gene calls are TRBV19 and TRBJ2-7, with TRBD1 identical over 7 bases. Germline V lookup: CDR1 LNHDA, CDR2 SQIVND (reference sequence). There are 12 residues in the CDR3. Trimming at V came to 10 bases and at J to 7 bases, leaving 10 bases not matched to a gene. This chain's CDR3 is CATLGTEREQYF. The CDR3 DNA sequence: TGTGCCACACTAGGGACAGAGAGGGAGCAGTACTTC. The complete variable domain, with remaining parts taken from reference TRBV19 and TRBJ2-7, reads DGGITQSPKYLFRKEGQNVTLSCEQNLNHDAMYWYRQDPGQGLRLIYYSQIVNDFQKGDIAEGYSVSREKKESFPLTVTSAQKNPTAFYLCATLGTEREQYFGPGTRLTVT.

J is TRBJ1-2 and V is TRBV21-1. TRBV21-1 is designated a pseudogene. The CDR3 totals 16 residues. The CDR3 spells CASSKGRRPPNYGYTF. DNA for the CDR3: TGTGCCAGCAGCAAAGGTCGGAGGCCCCCTAACTATGGCTACACCTTC.

The J gene is TRBJ1-6, the V gene TRBV28, with unresolved D. Germline-derived CDR1 and CDR2 are MDHEN and SYDVKM. Trimming shortened V by 9 bases and J by 0 bases, and 6 bases separated the two germline ends. The CDR3 covers 13 residues. CDR3 region: CASGSSYNSPLHF. The CDR3 DNA sequence: TGTGCCAGTGGAAGCTCCTATAATTCACCCCTCCACTTT.

The V gene is TRBV7-8, the J gene TRBJ1-5; 7 nucleotides agree with TRBD1. J lost 1 base, V lost 7 bases, and 10 bases had no gene match. Looked up from germline, CDR1 is SGHVS and CDR2 is FQNEAQ. CDR3 length: 16 residues. As DNA, the CDR3 is TGTGCCAGCACCTCATCAACAGGGGAGAGCAATCAGCCCCAGCATTTT. Translating it yields CASTSSTGESNQPQHF. Full variable domain (rest looked up from reference TRBV7-8 and TRBJ1-5): GAGVSQSPRYKVAKRGQDVALRCDPISGHVSLFWYQQALGQGPEFLTYFQNEAQLDKSGLPSDRFFAERPEGSVSTLKIQRTQQEDSAVYLCASTSSTGESNQPQHFGDGTRLSIL.

The chain combines TRBV5-4 with TRBJ1-1; 8 nucleotides line up with TRBD1. This CDR3 contains 14 residues. Germline CDR1 is SGHNT and CDR2 is YYREEE (reference sequence). Trimming cost V 4 bases and J 1 base; bases outside gene matches: 3. As DNA, the CDR3 is TGTGCCAGCAGCACTGGACAGGGGAACACTGAAGCTTTCTTT. Translating gives CASSTGQGNTEAFF.

This chain uses TRBV20-1 with TRBJ2-1; 10 nucleotides match TRBD2. There are 15 residues in the CDR3. J was trimmed by 9 bases and V by 3 bases; bases with no gene match: 11. Germline V gene lookup returns CDR1 DFQATT and CDR2 SNEGSKA (reference sequence). The CDR3 protein is CSASLLAGPFVEQFF. In nucleotides, the CDR3 is TGCAGTGCTAGTTTACTAGCGGGACCCTTTGTTGAGCAGTTCTTC.

This clonotype was seen a few times. The CDR3, as DNA: TGTGCCAGCAGCTTAGGTTCTCTAACAGATACGCAGTATTTT. It encodes CASSLGSLTDTQYF. The genes are TRBV7-8 and TRBJ2-3; D gene uncertain. The length of the CDR3 is 14 residues. Trimming removed 1 base from V and 3 bases from J, with 8 bases in between. Germline assignment: CDR1 SGHVS and CDR2 FQNEAQ.

The rearrangement uses TRBV6-1 and TRBJ2-1; TRBD1 agrees at 7 bases. The CDR3 contains 13 residues. CDR1 MNHNS and CDR2 SASEGT come from the germline V gene. V was pared by 4 bases and J by 9 bases, with 6 bases of the junction left unmatched. Here the CDR3 DNA reads TGTGCCAGCAGTGCCCAACAGGGGAGTGAGCAGTTCTTC. It is translated as CASSAQQGSEQFF.